These 21 T cell receptor beta chains were sequenced from one sample in a study of blood T cell repertoires in COVID-19. Assay: immunoSEQ multiplex PCR; the TCRdb copy retains only in-frame clones and omits some. Found here are 330,000 or so clones, roughly 89% of them singletons; the top ten hold more than 7.5%. Sequenced input: peripheral blood. These receptors were obtained from a young man with COVID-19, enrolled during active disease.

This rearrangement joins TRBV28 to TRBJ1-5; TRBD1 agrees at 7 bases. Losses at the gene ends were 6 bases for V and 3 bases for J; bases not matched to a gene: 8. Germline V CDR1 and CDR2: MDHEN, SYDVKM. CDR3 length equals 15 residues. The CDR3: CASSRRDRLNQPQHF. CDR3 DNA: TGTGCCAGCAGCCGCCGGGACAGACTCAATCAGCCCCAGCATTTT.

As DNA, the CDR3 is TGTGCCAGCAGTCATCCGACTAGCGGGAGCCACCAAGAGACCCAGTACTTC. It codes for CASSHPTSGSHQETQYF. The rearrangement links TRBV11-3 to TRBJ2-5; 12 bases are a match to TRBD2. The CDR3 is 17 amino acids. After removal of 6 bases from V and 0 bases from J, the junction contained 8 bases not matched to a gene. Germline V gene lookup returns CDR1 SGHNT and CDR2 YENEEA. Variable domain in full (rest from reference TRBV11-3 and TRBJ2-5): EAGVVQSPRYKIIEKKQPVAFWCNPISGHNTLYWYLQNLGQGPELLIRYENEEAVDDSQLPKDRFSAERLKGVDSTLKIQPAELGDSAVYLCASSHPTSGSHQETQYFGPGTRLLVL.

The chain recombines TRBV7-2 with TRBJ2-7; TRBD2 matches at 9 bases. J lost 3 bases, V lost 5 bases, and 11 bases had no gene match. CDR3 length: 16 amino acids. Germline CDR1 reads SGHTA; CDR2 reads FQGNSA. DNA of the CDR3: TGTGCCAGCAGCAACGGGCTTGGACTAGCGATCTACGAGCAGTACTTC. This sequence encodes CASSNGLGLAIYEQYF. Filled out from reference TRBV7-2 and TRBJ2-7, the complete variable domain reads GAGVSQSPSNKVTEKGKDVELRCDPISGHTALYWYRQSLGQGLEFLIYFQGNSAPDKSGLPSDRFSAERTGGSVSTLTIQRTQQEDSAVYLCASSNGLGLAIYEQYFGPGTRLTVT.

V usage is TRBV4-3 and J usage is TRBJ2-3; D remains unclear. The CDR3 runs to 14 residues. Germline CDR1 and CDR2: LGHNA and YSLEER. The V gene lost 1 base and the J gene lost 6 bases, with 11 bases spanning the gap. The CDR3 region has the DNA TGCGCCAGCAGCCAAGTATCGACCGGGGATACGCAGTATTTT. It specifies CASSQVSTGDTQYF.

The V gene is TRBV7-3, the J gene TRBJ2-7; TRBD2 matches at 8 bases. This CDR3 has 13 amino acids. Trimming took 6 bases from V and 7 from J; bases not matched to a gene: 8. CDR1 SGHTA and CDR2 FQGTGA come from the germline V gene. DNA of the CDR3: TGTGCCAGCAGTTGGACTAGCTCGGGTGAGCAGTACTTC. This translates into CASSWTSSGEQYF.

The rearrangement links TRBV9 to TRBJ1-4, with 9 bases aligning to TRBD1. Germline loops: CDR1 SGDLS, CDR2 YYNGEE. Trimming took 3 bases from V and 6 from J; bases not matched to a gene: 9. The CDR3 runs to 16 residues. The CDR3 DNA reads as TGTGCCAGCAGCGCTAAACAGGGGGCAGTTGATGAAAAACTGTTTTTT. Amino acid sequence: CASSAKQGAVDEKLFF.

The chain employs TRBV27 and TRBJ1-4; no definite D call. Trimming took off 3 bases at V and 6 bases at J, with 8 bases between the two ends. Germline lookup yields CDR1 MNHEY and CDR2 SMNVEV (reference sequence). The CDR3 totals 13 residues. The CDR3 nucleotides read TGTGCCAGCAGTTTTTTGAGGGATGAAAAACTGTTTTTT. The encoded protein is CASSFLRDEKLFF.

The genes are TRBV15 and TRBJ1-4; D gene ambiguous. The V gene's germline CDR1 is LNHNV and CDR2 YYDKDF (reference sequence). V was pared by 0 bases and J by 6 bases, with 20 bases between. The CDR3 contains 18 residues. The CDR3 DNA is TGTGCCACCAGCAGAGATGGGGTCGCTGGAGGGATAGATGAAAAACTGTTTTTT. Protein: CATSRDGVAGGIDEKLFF.

The J gene is TRBJ1-1, the V gene TRBV10-2, with D hard to call. V shed 10 bases and J shed 0 bases, with 18 bases lying between them. The germline V gene encodes CDR1 WSHSY and CDR2 SAAADI. The CDR3 is 15 amino acids. CDR3: CAIRGIGEMNTEAFF. DNA for the CDR3: TGCGCCATAAGAGGTATCGGCGAGATGAACACTGAAGCTTTCTTT.

J is TRBJ2-5 and V is TRBV12-3 or TRBV12-4; 9 bases match TRBD1. The CDR3 length is 11 residues. J lost 11 bases, V lost 6 bases, and 4 bases had no gene match. DNA of the CDR3: TGTGCCAGCAGCCCCGGGACAGGGCAGTACTTC. Translating it yields CASSPGTGQYF.

The rearrangement joins TRBV21-1 to TRBJ1-5; TRBD1, the table's D call, was not compared with the DNA. TRBV21-1 is classified as a pseudogene. CDR3 length equals 17 residues. CDR3 protein: CASTNITGQLANQPQHF. The CDR3 DNA sequence: TGTGCCAGCACTAACATTACCGGACAGCTGGCGAATCAGCCCCAGCATTTT.

The CDR3 sequence: CAWIPSGPEQFF. The CDR3 nucleotides are TGTGCCTGGATTCCCAGCGGGCCTGAGCAGTTCTTC. The J gene is TRBJ2-1, the V gene TRBV30; a possible D gene is TRBD2 (6 bases). The CDR3 runs 12 residues. Trimming left V 4 bases short and J 9 bases short, with 13 bases between. The V gene's germline CDR1 is GTSNPN and CDR2 SVGIG (reference sequence).

The V call is TRBV7-2, the J call TRBJ1-1; D remains unclear. The germline V and J ends were trimmed by 2 bases and 0 bases, with 7 bases remaining between them. This CDR3 has 14 amino acids. Germline V lookup: CDR1 SGHTA, CDR2 FQGNSA. Here the CDR3 reads CASSLSGVNTEAFF. The CDR3 nucleotides read TGTGCCAGCAGCTTATCAGGCGTGAACACTGAAGCTTTCTTT.

The chain couples TRBV5-1 to TRBJ2-2, with a possible D match to TRBD2 (5 bases). With 0 bases removed from V and 4 bases from J, the gap between germline ends came to 10 bases. Germline CDR1 and CDR2: SGHRS and YFSETQ. The CDR3 sequence is 15 residues long. For the CDR3, the DNA is TGCGCCAGCAGCTTGGTGCCGGCGGGCACCGGGGAGCTGTTTTTT. It codes for CASSLVPAGTGELFF.

As concerns this clone: This specimen includes other DNA sequences encoding the same CDR3. This chain joins TRBV18 and TRBJ2-5; D is unclear. The CDR3 extends over 11 amino acids. Germline V gene sequence: CDR1 KGHSH, CDR2 LQKENI. The V end was cut by 3 bases, the J end by 5 bases, with 4 bases between. CDR3 in amino acids: CASSPSETQYF. CDR3 nucleotides: TGTGCCAGCTCACCCTCGGAGACCCAGTACTTC.

J is TRBJ1-3 and V is TRBV7-2; D gene uncertain. V lost 6 bases, J lost 3 bases, and 9 bases lay in between. Germline CDR1 and CDR2: SGHTA and FQGNSA. This CDR3 region has 13 residues. DNA for the CDR3: TGTGCCAGCAGTCCCTCGGGTGGAAACACCATATATTTT. Translating gives CASSPSGGNTIYF.

This clone appeared a few times. The chain carries TRBV11-2 and TRBJ2-7; 14 nucleotides align to TRBD2. Germline V gene data show CDR1 as SGHAT and CDR2 as FQNNGV. Trimming removed 3 bases from V and 3 bases from J; junction bases left unmatched: 10. This CDR3 is built from 18 residues. The CDR3 bases are TGTGCCAGCAGCTTCGCGACTAGCGGGGGGGCCGTTCGCTACGAGCAGTACTTC. Translating gives CASSFATSGGAVRYEQYF.

V usage is TRBV18 and J usage is TRBJ2-7; possibly TRBD1 for D (5 bases). The CDR3 has 13 amino acids. Germline CDR1 KGHSH, CDR2 LQKENI. Trimming pared 2 bases from V and 7 bases from J, leaving 12 bases between. The DNA for the CDR3 is TGTGCCAGCTCACCAGGACATACGGAGGAGCAGTACTTC. It encodes CASSPGHTEEQYF.

This clone occurred a few times. The rearrangement joins TRBV5-6 to TRBJ1-2; D unresolved. CDR1 is SGHDT, CDR2 YYEEEE, per germline. The CDR3 is 14 residues long. The germline V and J ends were trimmed by 3 bases and 2 bases, with 11 bases remaining between them. CDR3 DNA: TGTGCCAGCAGCTCGAATCCGAGAAACTATGGCTACACCTTC. Encoded protein: CASSSNPRNYGYTF. Combining the CDR3 with reference TRBV5-6 and TRBJ1-2 gives the whole variable domain DAGVTQSPTHLIKTRGQQVTLRCSPKSGHDTVSWYQQALGQGPQFIFQYYEEEERQRGNFPDRFSGHQFPNYSSELNVNALLLGDSALYLCASSSNPRNYGYTFGSGTRLTVV.

The chain employs TRBV28 and TRBJ1-1, with 8 bases that match TRBD1. The CDR3 covers 14 residues. The germline gives CDR1 MDHEN, CDR2 SYDVKM. V lost 6 bases and J lost 6; bases outside the gene matches: 9. CDR3 protein: CASRTRWTGPEAFF. The CDR3, as DNA: TGTGCCAGCAGGACCCGCTGGACAGGGCCTGAAGCTTTCTTT.

CDR3 bases: TGTGCCAGCAGCCCACAGGGCCCCGGGGAGCTGTTTTTT. This sequence encodes CASSPQGPGELFF. This rearrangement joins TRBV5-4 to TRBJ2-2, with D possibly matching TRBD1 (6 bases). The germline gives CDR1 SGHNT, CDR2 YYREEE (reference sequence). Trimming stripped 4 bases from V and 6 bases from J, with 10 bases between. CDR3 length: 13 amino acids.